These 32 T cell receptor beta chains came from one sample sequenced in a study of beta chain features in type 1 diabetes. As every portion of the isolated RNA was reverse transcribed, the sequencing read expressed TCRB transcripts. The table came from immunoSEQ multiplex PCR; TCRdb's copy has only in-frame clones and leaves some out. The table lists under 450,000 clones, roughly 13% of them singletons. Sequences were obtained from naive CD4+ T cells from blood. These receptors all stem from a man in his thirties or forties in good health.

This chain connects TRBV10-3 to TRBJ2-3; perhaps TRBD1 as D (5 bases). V was pared by 0 bases and J by 1 base, with 5 bases between. The CDR3 has 14 residues. CDR1 and CDR2 from the germline V gene are ENHRY and SYGVKD. CDR3 sequence (DNA): TGTGCCATCAGTGAGTCGACAGGCACAGATACGCAGTATTTT. Residues: CAISESTGTDTQYF.

This clone was picked up a small number of times. This chain uses TRBV4-3 with TRBJ2-5; D not certain. This CDR3 is built from 15 residues. V shed 0 bases and J shed 5 bases, with 13 bases lying between them. The germline V gene has CDR1 LGHNA and CDR2 YSLEER. CDR3 sequence (DNA): TGCGCCAGCAGCCAAGATCGGTCTGTCGGTGAGACCCAGTACTTC. This gives the protein CASSQDRSVGETQYF.

The rearrangement links TRBV5-1 to TRBJ2-3, with 8 bases matching TRBD1. The V gene end was trimmed by 2 bases and the J gene end by 2 bases; junction bases not matched to a gene: 7. Germline lookup yields CDR1 SGHRS and CDR2 YFSETQ. The CDR3 has 16 residues. Here the CDR3 reads CASSFSAGQVTDTQYF. CDR3 in DNA: TGCGCCAGCAGCTTTTCGGCGGGACAGGTCACAGATACGCAGTATTTT.

This sequence joins TRBV2 and TRBJ1-2; D is possibly TRBD1 (6 bases). The CDR3 length is 17 residues. Germline assignment: CDR1 SNHLY and CDR2 FYNNEI. The ends were cut back, 7 bases at V and 8 bases at J, with 29 bases in the middle. CDR3 nucleotides: TGTGCCAGCACGTCGGATATCTTTGGGACAAAGTTGGGCGGCTACACCTTC. The encoded protein is CASTSDIFGTKLGGYTF.

In its sample, this clone was seen a few times. The CDR3 coding sequence is TGTGCCAGCAGCGTAGGCAGGGCTCGGTCCTACGAGCAGTACTTC. Its protein product is CASSVGRARSYEQYF. The J gene is TRBJ2-7, the V gene TRBV9, with a weak D call TRBD1 (5 bases). CDR3 length: 15 amino acids. Trimming stripped 0 bases from V and 1 base from J, with 11 bases between. Germline loops: CDR1 SGDLS, CDR2 YYNGEE. Full variable domain (remainder filled in from reference TRBV9 and TRBJ2-7): DSGVTQTPKHLITATGQRVTLRCSPRSGDLSVYWYQQSLDQGLQFLIQYYNGEERAKGNILERFSAQQFPDLHSELNLSSLELGDSALYFCASSVGRARSYEQYFGPGTRLTVT.

This clone was counted a few times. This chain links TRBV5-1 with TRBJ2-7; D unresolved. V lost 0 bases to trimming and J lost 2 bases, with 9 bases between them. Germline CDR1 reads SGHRS; CDR2 reads YFSETQ. This CDR3 region has 14 residues. The CDR3 is CASSLGGSAYEQYF. In DNA, the CDR3 is TGCGCCAGCAGCTTGGGTGGCAGCGCCTACGAGCAGTACTTC.

The chain is built from TRBV4-3 and TRBJ2-3, with 7 bases fitting TRBD2. Germline-derived CDR1 and CDR2 are LGHNA and YSLEER. The V gene end was trimmed by 4 bases and the J gene end by 6 bases; junction bases not matched to a gene: 10. CDR3 length equals 15 residues. CDR3 sequence: CASSPLANGGDTQYF. As DNA, the CDR3 is TGCGCCAGCAGCCCACTAGCGAACGGGGGGGATACGCAGTATTTT.

The chain couples TRBV5-4 to TRBJ2-3; tentatively, D is TRBD1 (5 bases). CDR3 length: 13 amino acids. Trimming shortened V by 4 bases and J by 3 bases, and 9 bases separated the two germline ends. Per the germline V gene, CDR1 is SGHNT and CDR2 is YYREEE (reference sequence). The CDR3 region is CASSQPGTDTQYF. In DNA form, the CDR3 reads TGTGCCAGCAGCCAACCAGGGACAGATACGCAGTATTTT.

This clone was detected a few times. This rearrangement joins TRBV30 to TRBJ2-3; tentatively, D is TRBD2 (5 bases). This CDR3 spans 12 amino acids. Trimming pared 3 bases from V and 8 bases from J, leaving 12 bases between. In germline, CDR1 is GTSNPN, CDR2 SVGIG (reference sequence). CDR3 DNA: TGTGCCTGGAGCATAAGCGGCAGTACGCAGTATTTT. The encoded protein is CAWSISGSTQYF.

This clone was seen a handful of times. The genes are TRBV7-2 and TRBJ2-1; no clear D gene. CDR3 length: 12 residues. Between the trimmed V and J ends, which lost 4 bases and 10 bases, there was a span of 11 bases. Germline V gene lookup returns CDR1 SGHTA and CDR2 FQGNSA. The CDR3 coding sequence is TGTGCCAGCAGCTCATCCCGATTGGAGCAGTTCTTC. Its translation is CASSSSRLEQFF.

The chain's CDR3 is CATTLERGTEAFF. CDR3 in DNA: TGTGCCACCACCCTCGAGCGGGGCACTGAAGCTTTCTTT. V usage is TRBV2 and J usage is TRBJ1-1, with no clear D. Germline values: CDR1 SNHLY, CDR2 FYNNEI. Trimming took 10 bases from V and 4 from J, leaving 16 bases between them. The CDR3 covers 13 residues.

This clone was observed a few times. The chain recombines TRBV25-1 with TRBJ1-1; the D is unclear. Germline loops: CDR1 MGHDK, CDR2 SYGVNS. CDR3 size: 13 residues. Between the trimmed V and J ends, which lost 7 bases and 7 bases, there was a span of 16 bases. Here the CDR3 DNA reads TGTGCCAGCACCTTACTGATTGGTGGTGAAGCTTTCTTT. Translated: CASTLLIGGEAFF. Full variable domain (outside the CDR3, taken from reference TRBV25-1 and TRBJ1-1): EADIYQTPRYLVIGTGKKITLECSQTMGHDKMYWYQQDPGMELHLIHYSYGVNSTEKGDLSSESTVSRIRTEHFPLTLESARPSHTSQYLCASTLLIGGEAFFGQGTRLTVV.

Only a few counts were recorded for this clone. The chain is built from TRBV10-3 and TRBJ1-6, with a tentative D call TRBD1 (5 bases). The CDR3 totals 13 residues. Germline CDR1 and CDR2: ENHRY and SYGVKD. Trimming shortened V by 7 bases and J by 10 bases, and 14 bases separated the two germline ends. CDR3 amino acids: CAITPGKGSPLHF. CDR3 DNA: TGTGCCATCACTCCAGGGAAAGGCTCACCCCTCCACTTT.

The rearrangement links TRBV5-6 to TRBJ2-1, with D perhaps being TRBD1 or TRBD2 (5 bases each). Germline V gene sequence: CDR1 SGHDT, CDR2 YYEEEE. With 4 bases removed from V and 9 bases from J, the gap between germline ends came to 20 bases. CDR3 length: 15 amino acids. The CDR3 nucleotides are TGTGCCAGCAGCCCAAGGGCTTACTGGGGGAGTGAGCAGTTCTTC. Protein product: CASSPRAYWGSEQFF.

This clone was found a few times. The chain recombines TRBV10-3 with TRBJ2-1, with D perhaps being TRBD1 or TRBD2 (5 bases each). This CDR3 contains 17 residues. Germline lookup yields CDR1 ENHRY and CDR2 SYGVKD. V was shortened by 0 bases and J by 5 bases, with 17 bases between the two germline ends. This chain's CDR3 is CAISESRTGPPNNEQFF. The CDR3 coding sequence is TGTGCCATCAGTGAGTCGAGAACGGGACCGCCTAACAATGAGCAGTTCTTC.

This clone has only a few counts. The chain joins TRBV19 to TRBJ2-1; D is unclear. V was trimmed by 1 base and J by 5 bases, leaving 9 bases between them. Germline loops: CDR1 LNHDA, CDR2 SQIVND (reference sequence). The CDR3 spans 14 residues. The CDR3: CASSIGLRHNEQFF. For the CDR3, the DNA is TGTGCCAGTAGTATAGGTTTGCGGCACAATGAGCAGTTCTTC.

The chain links TRBV7-9 to TRBJ2-5; tentatively, D is TRBD2 (6 bases). The CDR3 consists of 14 residues. The germline CDR1 and CDR2 sequences are SEHNR and FQNEAQ (reference sequence). V lost 2 bases, J lost 4 bases, and 11 bases lay in between. The CDR3 DNA sequence: TGTGCCAGCAGCTTAATGGGAGCGGGAGAGACCCAGTACTTC. It encodes CASSLMGAGETQYF.

This clone appeared a few times. The chain carries TRBV9 and TRBJ2-1, with 13 bases fitting TRBD2. After removal of 4 bases from V and 8 bases from J, the junction contained 12 bases not matched to a gene. From germline, CDR1 is SGDLS and CDR2 YYNGEE. There are 17 residues in the CDR3. The CDR3 protein is CASSPKTSGRGSDEQFF. The CDR3 nucleotides are TGTGCCAGCAGCCCGAAAACTAGCGGGAGGGGATCGGATGAGCAGTTCTTC.

The rearrangement joins TRBV27 to TRBJ2-7; D is uncertain. The germline V gene has CDR1 MNHEY and CDR2 SMNVEV (reference sequence). The CDR3 runs 9 residues. Deletions cut 7 bases from V and 3 bases from J, with 1 base between. The CDR3: CASNYEQYV. The CDR3 DNA reads TGTGCCAGCAACTACGAGCAGTACGTC.

The chain employs TRBV25-1 and TRBJ2-5; TRBD2 aligns across 7 bases. This CDR3 spans 16 amino acids. J gave up 1 base and V 0 bases, and 5 bases lay outside the gene matches. Germline lookup yields CDR1 MGHDK and CDR2 SYGVNS. The CDR3: CASSEYRGGSQETQYF. The CDR3 nucleotides read TGTGCCAGCAGTGAATACCGCGGCGGGAGCCAAGAGACCCAGTACTTC. Combining the CDR3 with reference TRBV25-1 and TRBJ2-5 gives the whole variable domain EADIYQTPRYLVIGTGKKITLECSQTMGHDKMYWYQQDPGMELHLIHYSYGVNSTEKGDLSSESTVSRIRTEHFPLTLESARPSHTSQYLCASSEYRGGSQETQYFGPGTRLLVL.

The genes are TRBV5-1 and TRBJ2-3; 10 nucleotides line up with TRBD2. Unmatched junction bases numbered 6, after V lost 3 bases and J lost 5 bases. The CDR3 is made up of 15 amino acids. Germline V gene sequence: CDR1 SGHRS, CDR2 YFSETQ. CDR3: CASSYLAGAGDTQYF. The CDR3 nucleotides read TGCGCCAGCAGCTATCTAGCGGGAGCGGGAGATACGCAGTATTTT.

V usage is TRBV7-2 and J usage is TRBJ2-1; tentative D call: TRBD2 (6 bases). Germline V gene lookup returns CDR1 SGHTA and CDR2 FQGNSA. The CDR3 totals 16 residues. Trimming left V 1 base short and J 5 bases short, with 15 bases between. The CDR3 nucleotides are TGTGCCAGCAGCTTAGTCCCGACTAGGGGTGACAATGAGCAGTTCTTC. Its translation is CASSLVPTRGDNEQFF. The whole variable domain, remainder taken from reference TRBV7-2 and TRBJ2-1, is GAGVSQSPSNKVTEKGKDVELRCDPISGHTALYWYRQSLGQGLEFLIYFQGNSAPDKSGLPSDRFSAERTGGSVSTLTIQRTQQEDSAVYLCASSLVPTRGDNEQFFGPGTRLTVL.

This clone was seen more than once but under ten times. This chain connects TRBV19 to TRBJ2-5; 9 bases map to TRBD1. From germline, CDR1 is LNHDA and CDR2 SQIVND (reference sequence). With 9 bases clipped from V and 1 base from J, the junction kept 3 bases outside the gene matches. The CDR3 is 13 amino acids. This chain's CDR3 is CASGTGSQETQYF. As DNA, the CDR3 is TGTGCCAGCGGGACAGGGAGCCAAGAGACCCAGTACTTC.

This clone was seen a few times. The genes are TRBV5-6 and TRBJ2-3; D not certain. Trimming cost V 4 bases and J 3 bases, with 18 bases left between them. Germline V lookup: CDR1 SGHDT, CDR2 YYEEEE. This CDR3 spans 16 amino acids. The CDR3 bases are TGTGCCAGCAGCAGCCCCGAACGACTTCGTACAGATACGCAGTATTTT. It is translated as CASSSPERLRTDTQYF.

The chain couples TRBV19 to TRBJ2-1; 12 bases match TRBD2. J was trimmed by 3 bases and V by 6 bases; bases with no gene match: 3. Germline CDR1 and CDR2: LNHDA and SQIVND (reference sequence). This CDR3 spans 15 amino acids. CDR3 sequence reads: CASRPSGRVYNEQFF. The CDR3 bases are TGTGCCAGTAGACCTAGCGGGAGGGTCTACAATGAGCAGTTCTTC.

The V gene is TRBV29-1, the J gene TRBJ1-2, with TRBD1 identical over 11 bases. V dropped 5 bases and J dropped 6; count of bases not matched to a gene: 5. Germline V CDR1 and CDR2: SQVTM, ANQGSEA. This CDR3 region has 13 residues. The CDR3 is CSVPGTGGHGYTF. For the CDR3, the DNA is TGCAGCGTTCCCGGGACAGGGGGTCATGGCTACACCTTC.

This chain joins TRBV25-1 and TRBJ1-1, with D possibly TRBD1 on 5 matching bases. Germline V gives CDR1 MGHDK, CDR2 SYGVNS. The CDR3 has 14 amino acids. The V gene lost 6 bases and the J gene lost 4 bases, with 15 bases spanning the gap. The CDR3 nucleotides read TGTGCCAGCAGCGCTATAGGGGTAGGCACTGAAGCTTTCTTT. Translation gives CASSAIGVGTEAFF.

The chain employs TRBV18 and TRBJ2-1; D gene unclear. This CDR3 comprises 12 residues. CDR1 KGHSH and CDR2 LQKENI come from the germline V gene. Trimming removed 2 bases at V and 8 bases at J, with 7 bases between. The DNA of the CDR3 is TGTGCCAGCTCACCAGATGCTTATGAGCAGTTCTTC. Protein product: CASSPDAYEQFF. Drawing the rest from reference TRBV18 and TRBJ2-1, the complete variable domain is NAGVMQNPRHLVRRRGQEARLRCSPMKGHSHVYWYRQLPEEGLKFMVYLQKENIIDESGMPKERFSAEFPKEGPSILRIQQVVRGDSAAYFCASSPDAYEQFFGPGTRLTVL.

The genes are TRBV6-6 and TRBJ2-1; TRBD2 matches at 9 bases. The germline V gene has CDR1 MNHNY and CDR2 SVGAGI (reference sequence). The CDR3 has 15 amino acids. The trim removed 1 base at V and 8 bases at J, leaving 6 bases unmatched. The CDR3 sequence is CASSYYGGRGDEQFF. In DNA form, the CDR3 reads TGTGCCAGCAGTTACTACGGCGGGAGGGGCGATGAGCAGTTCTTC.

This clone has just a few counts. CDR3 coding DNA: TGTGCCAGCAGGCCCAGCGGGGCTCAAGAGACCCAGTACTTC. Translation gives CASRPSGAQETQYF. This chain links TRBV6-5 with TRBJ2-5, with 7 positions matching TRBD2. V was pared by 6 bases and J by 2 bases, with 6 bases of the junction left unmatched. Germline V CDR1 and CDR2: MNHEY, SVGAGI. The CDR3 sequence is 14 residues long.

This clone was observed a handful of times. The CDR3 DNA is TGTGCCACCAGCCCACAAAGGTGGGATACGCAGTATTTT. It yields the protein CATSPQRWDTQYF. V is TRBV15 and J is TRBJ2-3; no clear D. Deletions cut 5 bases from V and 6 bases from J, with 12 bases between. Germline V gives CDR1 LNHNV, CDR2 YYDKDF (reference sequence). The CDR3 is made up of 13 amino acids.

This clone was seen a handful of times. The chain employs TRBV28 and TRBJ2-5; the D gene is possibly TRBD2 (5 bases). CDR1 MDHEN and CDR2 SYDVKM come from the germline V gene. The CDR3 length is 15 residues. V was cut by 4 bases and J by 0 bases, with 12 bases left in between. CDR3 coding DNA: TGTGCCAGCAGTTCGCTTTCGGGGTACCAAGAGACCCAGTACTTC. Its translation is CASSSLSGYQETQYF.